This TCR beta chain was found in a study of T cells in Graves' hyperthyroidism and ophthalmopathy. This clonotype was counted only a few times. CDR3 size: 16 residues. Germline values: CDR1 KGHSH, CDR2 LQKENI. The V and J ends lost 5 bases and 1 base, in that order; junction bases with no gene match: 7. Amplified regions were TCR beta CDR3 sequences from RNA transcripts. Using the HTBI primer set, a first-round RT-PCR was run on the TCR CDR3. Each CDR3 protein gets one entry after TCRdb re-called the multiplex PCR reads with MiXCR. The sample has about 400,000 distinct CDR3 sequences; approximately 14% are singletons.

The receptor's source is a woman aged 18-30 years with Graves' hyperthyroidism that later progressed to Graves' ophthalmopathy. This chain uses TRBV18 with TRBJ2-2, with 7 bases identical to TRBD2. Source material: blood. CDR3 in DNA: TGTGCCAGCTCAATCGCCTCTAGCGGGAACACCGGGGAGCTGTTTTTT. This encodes CASSIASSGNTGELFF.